The 30 T cell receptor beta chains below were found in one sample sequenced in a study of T cell repertoires in aging, cancer and after chemotherapy. A mixed TRB-A/B primer pool amplified rearranged TRB by multiplex touch-down PCR. TCRdb fed the multiplex PCR reads into MiXCR, producing one record per CDR3 protein. In the table there are around 4,800 distinct CDR3 sequences, less than 75% of which are singletons. The template was genomic DNA from peripheral blood, not RNA. Sequencing input: blood. The receptors were sampled from a human donor with a solid tumor.

The rearrangement uses TRBV20-1 and TRBJ2-5; D is undetermined. Germline lookup yields CDR1 DFQATT and CDR2 SNEGSKA (reference sequence). The CDR3 has 13 residues. Trimming left V 6 bases short and J 2 bases short, with 13 bases between. The CDR3 sequence is CSAPDGRQETQYF. In nucleotides, the CDR3 is TGCAGTGCCCCCGACGGCAGACAAGAGACCCAGTACTTC.

The V call is TRBV10-3, the J call TRBJ2-3; D gene unclear. This CDR3 is built from 13 residues. V lost 7 bases and J lost 0, with 8 bases in between. The germline CDR1 and CDR2 sequences are ENHRY and SYGVKD. CDR3 sequence (DNA): TGTGCCATCACCGCAGATAGCACAGATACGCAGTATTTT. This codes for CAITADSTDTQYF.

A few counts support this clonotype. The gene calls are TRBV29-1 and TRBJ2-2; 7 nucleotides align to TRBD1. Looked up from germline, CDR1 is SQVTM and CDR2 is ANQGSEA. The CDR3 has 15 residues. Trimming took 7 bases from V and 4 from J; bases not matched to a gene: 12. Written as DNA, the CDR3 is TGCAGCGGCCGACGGGACAGCCCGGGCACCGGGGAGCTGTTTTTT. It is translated as CSGRRDSPGTGELFF.

The sample holds a few counts of this clonotype. The DNA for the CDR3 is TGCAGTGCTAGAGATAGGTCAGGGACTGGTCCCCTCCACTTT. This codes for CSARDRSGTGPLHF. This chain links TRBV20-1 with TRBJ1-6; a possible D gene is TRBD1 (5 bases). Germline V gene sequence: CDR1 DFQATT, CDR2 SNEGSKA (reference sequence). This CDR3 has 14 amino acids. The V end lost 0 bases, the J end lost 13 bases, and 16 bases lay between the germline ends.

In its sample, this clonotype was seen a few times. The chain has TRBV7-2 and TRBJ1-2, with D tentatively TRBD1 (5 bases). Germline CDR1 SGHTA, CDR2 FQGNSA. Trimming removed 1 base from V and 4 bases from J, with 10 bases in between. The CDR3 is 14 amino acids. The CDR3: CASSLVGGVYGYTF. CDR3 sequence (DNA): TGTGCCAGCAGCTTAGTGGGAGGGGTCTATGGCTACACCTTC.

The chain has TRBV6-6 and TRBJ2-3; 7 bases are shared with TRBD1. CDR1 is MNHNY and CDR2 is SVGAGI in the germline V gene (reference sequence). The CDR3 spans 15 residues. V shed 8 bases, J shed 5 bases, and the junction held 13 bases outside the gene matches. The CDR3 nucleotides read TGTGCCAGCCGCCGACATGACAGGGATGGAGATACGCAGTATTTT. Protein product: CASRRHDRDGDTQYF.

V usage is TRBV11-3 and J usage is TRBJ2-7, with TRBD1 as a possible D gene (6 bases). Germline CDR1 reads SGHNT; CDR2 reads YENEEA. V was clipped by 4 bases and J by 3 bases, with 13 bases between them. CDR3 size: 14 residues. CDR3 in amino acids: CASSSGTQLYEQYF. CDR3 bases: TGTGCCAGCAGCTCCGGGACACAACTCTACGAGCAGTACTTC.

The V and J genes are TRBV11-3 and TRBJ1-4; tentatively, D is TRBD1 (6 bases). V gave up 5 bases and J gave up 8 bases, with 18 bases separating them. The CDR3 has 15 amino acids. Germline CDR1 SGHNT, CDR2 YENEEA. CDR3 sequence (DNA): TGTGCCAGCAGCGCACAGGGAAGTTTAGGCGAAAAACTGTTTTTT. Translating gives CASSAQGSLGEKLFF. Full variable domain (outside the CDR3, taken from reference TRBV11-3 and TRBJ1-4): EAGVVQSPRYKIIEKKQPVAFWCNPISGHNTLYWYLQNLGQGPELLIRYENEEAVDDSQLPKDRFSAERLKGVDSTLKIQPAELGDSAVYLCASSAQGSLGEKLFFGSGTQLSVL.

The CDR3, as DNA: TGTGCCACCAGCGGTCTTAAGGAGGGCCTCAATTCACCCCTCCACTTT. As protein: CATSGLKEGLNSPLHF. The chain recombines TRBV15 with TRBJ1-6; no reliable D call. The CDR3 runs to 16 residues. V lost 5 bases to trimming and J lost 7 bases, with 18 bases between them. In germline, CDR1 is LNHNV, CDR2 YYDKDF (reference sequence).

The chain couples TRBV11-2 to TRBJ1-6; D call uncertain. The V gene lost 3 bases and the J gene lost 5 bases, with 8 bases spanning the gap. The CDR3 covers 14 residues. CDR1 SGHAT and CDR2 FQNNGV come from the germline V gene. The CDR3 region is CASSFSGDNSPLHF. Here the CDR3 DNA reads TGTGCCAGCAGCTTTAGCGGGGATAATTCACCCCTCCACTTT.

This clonotype occurred a few times. The V and J genes are TRBV29-1 and TRBJ1-3, with 9 bases identical to TRBD1. CDR1 and CDR2 from the germline V gene are SQVTM and ANQGSEA. This CDR3 has 13 residues. With 4 bases clipped from V and 3 bases from J, the junction kept 1 base outside the gene matches. The CDR3 here is CSVGGQGGNTIYF. The CDR3 coding sequence is TGCAGCGTTGGGGGACAGGGTGGAAACACCATATATTTT.

The chain is built from TRBV11-2 and TRBJ2-6; TRBD2 aligns across 13 bases. Germline V gives CDR1 SGHAT, CDR2 FQNNGV. The CDR3 spans 18 residues. V shed 7 bases and J 4 bases; nucleotides not matched to a gene: 10. This CDR3 reads CASTPGLAGAWGANVLTF. CDR3 nucleotide sequence: TGTGCCAGCACCCCAGGACTAGCGGGAGCCTGGGGGGCCAACGTCCTGACTTTC. Complete variable domain (other parts from reference TRBV11-2 and TRBJ2-6): EAGVAQSPRYKIIEKRQSVAFWCNPISGHATLYWYQQILGQGPKLLIQFQNNGVVDDSQLPKDRFSAERLKGVDSTLKIQPAKLEDSAVYLCASTPGLAGAWGANVLTFGAGSRLTVL.

This clonotype was seen a handful of times. The rearrangement joins TRBV6-1 to TRBJ1-5, with TRBD1 matching over 8 bases. V shed 6 bases, J shed 4 bases, and the junction held 11 bases outside the gene matches. Germline V gene data show CDR1 as MNHNS and CDR2 as SASEGT. The CDR3 is 16 residues long. CDR3 nucleotide sequence: TGTGCCAGCAGGATTCGCCCGGACAGGGCGAATCAGCCCCAGCATTTT. This codes for CASRIRPDRANQPQHF.

The rearrangement joins TRBV7-2 to TRBJ2-5, with D possibly matching TRBD1 (6 bases). The V gene lost 1 base and the J gene lost 1 base, with 10 bases spanning the gap. The CDR3 has 15 residues. The V gene's germline CDR1 is SGHTA and CDR2 FQGNSA. This CDR3 reads CASSLDRASQETQYF. CDR3 bases: TGTGCCAGCAGCTTAGACAGGGCGAGCCAAGAGACCCAGTACTTC.

This chain uses TRBV19 with TRBJ1-4, with D perhaps TRBD1 (6 bases). V was cut by 3 bases and J by 12 bases, with 20 bases left in between. This CDR3 region has 15 residues. Germline V gene sequence: CDR1 LNHDA, CDR2 SQIVND (reference sequence). This CDR3 reads CASSIVPGAMNELFF. The DNA of the CDR3 is TGTGCCAGTAGTATCGTTCCAGGGGCAATGAATGAACTGTTTTTT.

The J gene is TRBJ1-2, the V gene TRBV6-1; D possibly corresponds to TRBD1 (6 bases). Germline CDR1 reads MNHNS; CDR2 reads SASEGT. The CDR3 runs to 14 residues. Between the trimmed V and J ends, which lost 3 bases and 4 bases, there was a span of 12 bases. CDR3 protein: CASSERGGSYGYTF. The CDR3 nucleotides read TGTGCCAGCAGTGAGAGGGGGGGATCCTATGGCTACACCTTC.

The count of this clonotype is one. CDR3 in amino acids: CASSAGGNEKLFF. The CDR3 coding sequence is TGTGCCAGTAGTGCAGGGGGTAATGAAAAACTGTTTTTT. The chain recombines TRBV19 with TRBJ1-4, with TRBD1 matching over 7 bases. The CDR3 covers 13 residues. V was clipped by 5 bases and J by 4 bases; unmatched bases: 1. The V gene's germline CDR1 is LNHDA and CDR2 SQIVND (reference sequence).

This sequence joins TRBV27 and TRBJ2-2; D possibly uses TRBD1 or TRBD2 (6 bases each). This CDR3 region has 15 residues. CDR1 and CDR2 (germline): MNHEY, SMNVEV (reference sequence). The V and J ends lost 10 bases and 3 bases respectively, with 18 bases between them. The CDR3 coding sequence is TGTGCCACCTCCTTTCGGGGGCGCGACACCGGGGAGCTGTTTTTT. Translation: CATSFRGRDTGELFF.

The genes are TRBV7-3 and TRBJ2-3; 7 nucleotides line up with TRBD2. J lost 4 bases, V lost 6 bases, and 4 bases had no gene match. The CDR3 loop spans 13 amino acids. CDR1 and CDR2 from the germline V gene are SGHTA and FQGTGA. The CDR3 protein is CASSPTSADTQYF. CDR3 bases: TGTGCCAGCAGTCCTACTAGCGCAGATACGCAGTATTTT.

The rearrangement uses TRBV7-2 and TRBJ1-5; D is unresolved. The germline V and J ends were trimmed by 3 bases and 5 bases, with 8 bases remaining between them. Germline values: CDR1 SGHTA, CDR2 FQGNSA. This CDR3 is built from 13 residues. The CDR3 here is CASSFAPDQPQHF. As DNA, the CDR3 is TGTGCCAGCAGCTTCGCCCCAGATCAGCCCCAGCATTTT.

The chain joins TRBV6-1 to TRBJ1-2; D possibly corresponds to TRBD1 (6 bases). Germline V CDR1 and CDR2: MNHNS, SASEGT. This CDR3 spans 13 amino acids. V was pared by 7 bases and J by 6 bases, with 15 bases between. The CDR3 DNA sequence: TGTGCCAGCACTGAGAGCAGGGGTGATGGCTACACCTTC. Translating gives CASTESRGDGYTF.

This sequence joins TRBV29-1 and TRBJ1-5; D is undetermined. V lost 4 bases, J lost 6 bases, and 10 bases lay in between. The CDR3 loop spans 12 amino acids. Per the germline V gene, CDR1 is SQVTM and CDR2 is ANQGSEA. As DNA, the CDR3 is TGCAGCGTTGGGTCCTCGGGTCAGCCCCAGCATTTT. This gives the protein CSVGSSGQPQHF.

The rearrangement joins TRBV11-3 to TRBJ1-1; the D gene is possibly TRBD1 (6 bases). Trimming took 3 bases from V and 7 from J, leaving 15 bases between them. Germline assignment: CDR1 SGHNT and CDR2 YENEEA. This CDR3 is built from 14 residues. The CDR3 DNA reads TGTGCCAGCAGCTTGGGGGGGCGGAAAGGTGAAGCTTTCTTT. Its protein product is CASSLGGRKGEAFF.

This chain connects TRBV29-1 to TRBJ1-1, with a tentative D call TRBD1 (5 bases). V shed 5 bases and J shed 7 bases, with 17 bases lying between them. This CDR3 has 13 amino acids. In germline, CDR1 is SQVTM, CDR2 ANQGSEA. This CDR3 is CSVQNGGGGEAFF. CDR3 nucleotides: TGCAGCGTTCAAAATGGCGGGGGAGGTGAAGCTTTCTTT.

This clonotype was recorded a few times. The V gene is TRBV12-3 or TRBV12-4, the J gene TRBJ2-6; TRBD2 agrees at 11 bases. The V gene end was trimmed by 4 bases and the J gene end by 0 bases; junction bases not matched to a gene: 2. CDR3 length: 17 amino acids. CDR3 loop: CASSYTSGSSGANVLTF. The CDR3 region has the DNA TGTGCCAGCAGTTACACTAGCGGGAGCTCTGGGGCCAACGTCCTGACTTTC.

The count of this clonotype is one. An end of the junction differs from the germline gene, which may be a read error. This rearrangement joins TRBV7-2 to TRBJ1-6; D might be TRBD1 (5 bases). The CDR3 has 17 residues. CDR1 is SGHTA and CDR2 is FQGNSA in the germline V gene. The CDR3 region is CASNLLRGLGPNSPLHF. The CDR3 DNA is TGTGCCAGCAACTTACTCCGGGGCCTTGGGCCTAATTCACCCCTCCACTTT.

This chain uses TRBV19 with TRBJ1-1; 7 nucleotides match TRBD1. This CDR3 comprises 16 residues. V gave up 2 bases and J gave up 0 bases; unmatched junction bases: 6. Germline V gene sequence: CDR1 LNHDA, CDR2 SQIVND (reference sequence). The DNA for the CDR3 is TGTGCCAGTAGTATATGGACAGGCCCGGTGAACACTGAAGCTTTCTTT. Translating gives CASSIWTGPVNTEAFF.

This clonotype was detected only a few times. The chain employs TRBV19 and TRBJ2-7; weak D call: TRBD1 (5 bases). Germline values: CDR1 LNHDA, CDR2 SQIVND (reference sequence). Deletions cut 5 bases from V and 0 bases from J, with 11 bases between. CDR3 length equals 14 residues. As DNA, the CDR3 is TGTGCCAGTAGTGGACAAGTGAGCTCCTACGAGCAGTACTTC. Translating gives CASSGQVSSYEQYF.

This chain joins TRBV20-1 and TRBJ1-6; 7 bases are shared with TRBD1. The CDR3 is made up of 15 amino acids. Looked up from germline, CDR1 is DFQATT and CDR2 is SNEGSKA (reference sequence). J was trimmed by 4 bases and V by 6 bases; bases with no gene match: 9. CDR3 amino acids: CSALRQGRYNSPLHF. The CDR3 DNA reads TGCAGTGCGTTGCGACAGGGTAGATATAATTCACCCCTCCACTTT.

This chain links TRBV12-3 or TRBV12-4 with TRBJ1-5; the D gene is possibly TRBD1 (6 bases). Trimming took off 5 bases at V and 3 bases at J, with 14 bases between the two ends. The CDR3 is 15 residues long. For the CDR3, the DNA is TGTGCCAGCAGTCCACAGGGTCTAACCAATCAGCCCCAGCATTTT. This encodes CASSPQGLTNQPQHF.